This entry is about one T cell receptor beta chain. Categorization into cohorts depended on clinical history that participants reported. Symptom resolution, clearance, or two negative PCRs marked donors in Cohort 3 as recovered. CDR3 size: 14 residues. In germline, CDR1 is SGHDN, CDR2 FVKESK. V shed 4 bases and J shed 0 bases, with 9 bases lying between them. The entry originates in a study of blood T cell repertoires in COVID-19. Sequencing used immunoSEQ multiplex PCR; TCRdb keeps in-frame clones, though not all of them. The table includes more than 200,000 clones, about four fifths detected once. This TCR was recovered from a man between 60 and 75 years old who had recovered from COVID-19. The specimen was PBMCs or T cells enriched from blood (not recorded which). V usage is TRBV14 and J usage is TRBJ1-2, with D unclear. CDR3 nucleotide sequence: TGTGCCAGCAGCCCCATGGGAGCTAACTATGGCTACACCTTC. This translates into CASSPMGANYGYTF.